Following are 25 T cell receptor beta chains from one sample sequenced in a study of beta chain features in type 1 diabetes. Overall study findings and caveats: TCRB CDR3s were moderately but significantly shorter in Type 1 diabetes patients in all four CD4+ subsets.

Reverse transcribing all isolated RNA meant expressed TCRB transcripts were sequenced. The repertoire was sequenced with immunoSEQ multiplex PCR; TCRdb's copy has only in-frame clones and lacks some. This table holds 200,000 to 250,000 clones, 16% found once. No antigen is known for these receptors. Sequencing was carried out using naive CD4+ T cells from blood. These receptors came from a young man with type 1 diabetes.

The chain has TRBV7-2 and TRBJ1-1; D is undetermined. The CDR3 is made up of 15 amino acids. CDR1 SGHTA and CDR2 FQGNSA come from the germline V gene. The CDR3 region is CATSGGGSVVTEAFF. The CDR3 nucleotides are TGTGCAACCAGCGGAGGTGGGTCCGTAGTCACTGAAGCTTTCTTT.

This clone was seen ten or more times. The chain joins TRBV29-1 to TRBJ2-1; no clear D. V lost 3 bases, J lost 0 bases, and 3 bases lay in between. Looked up from germline, CDR1 is SQVTM and CDR2 is ANQGSEA. The CDR3 runs to 12 residues. The CDR3 DNA is TGCAGCGTTGACAGCTCCTACAATGAGCAGTTCTTC. Its translation: CSVDSSYNEQFF.

This clone was observed a handful of times. This chain's CDR3 is CAWSEEGSSTDTQYF. As DNA, the CDR3 is TGTGCCTGGAGTGAGGAGGGATCTAGCACAGATACGCAGTATTTT. The chain uses TRBV30 and TRBJ2-3; weak D call: TRBD2 (6 bases). CDR1 is GTSNPN and CDR2 is SVGIG in the germline V gene (reference sequence). Trimming removed 1 base from V and 0 bases from J, with 11 bases in between. The CDR3 length is 15 residues.

The V call is TRBV4-3, the J call TRBJ2-1; D uncertain. The CDR3 runs to 14 residues. V shed 5 bases and J shed 6 bases, with 14 bases lying between them. Germline V gene lookup returns CDR1 LGHNA and CDR2 YSLEER. CDR3 amino acids: CASSSQLRANEQFF. The DNA for the CDR3 is TGCGCCAGCAGCTCACAGTTACGTGCCAATGAGCAGTTCTTC.

The gene calls are TRBV14 and TRBJ2-1, with 10 bases identical to TRBD1. The junction had 10 bases not matched to a gene; V was cut back by 7 bases and J by 10 bases. CDR1 and CDR2 (germline): SGHDN, FVKESK. The CDR3 is made up of 14 amino acids. The CDR3 nucleotides read TGTGCCAGCAACCGACAGGGGGCAACAGGCGAGCAGTTCTTC. Translation: CASNRQGATGEQFF.

This clone was seen only a few times. The chain carries TRBV6-6 and TRBJ2-3; D may match TRBD1 or TRBD2 (6 bases each). V was cut by 6 bases and J by 0 bases, with 10 bases left in between. The V gene's germline CDR1 is MNHNY and CDR2 SVGAGI (reference sequence). The CDR3 has 14 amino acids. The CDR3 protein is CASRRGASTDTQYF. In DNA form, the CDR3 reads TGTGCCAGCAGAAGGGGGGCGAGCACAGATACGCAGTATTTT.

The chain is built from TRBV28 and TRBJ2-1, with D possibly being TRBD1 (6 bases). V lost 5 bases to trimming and J lost 8 bases, with 19 bases between them. Per germline, CDR1 MDHEN and CDR2 SYDVKM. The CDR3 contains 15 residues. CDR3 sequence (DNA): TGTGCCAGCAGTCCCTTGAGGGGGTCAATCGATGAGCAGTTCTTC. This sequence encodes CASSPLRGSIDEQFF.

In this sample, this clone turned up a few times. This rearrangement joins TRBV7-8 to TRBJ2-1; 7 nucleotides match TRBD1. CDR1 is SGHVS, CDR2 FQNEAQ, per germline. The CDR3 is 16 residues long. J gave up 4 bases and V 2 bases, and 8 bases lay outside the gene matches. The chain's CDR3 is CASSLRQGTAYNEQFF. Written as DNA, the CDR3 is TGTGCCAGCAGCTTACGACAGGGCACAGCTTACAATGAGCAGTTCTTC.

The gene calls are TRBV29-1 and TRBJ2-7; D is unresolved. The CDR3 is 14 amino acids. The germline V gene has CDR1 SQVTM and CDR2 ANQGSEA. The V and J ends lost 0 bases and 7 bases respectively, with 16 bases between them. The CDR3 protein is CSVEEYVGSPEQYF. The CDR3, as DNA: TGCAGCGTTGAAGAGTACGTAGGTTCGCCGGAGCAGTACTTC.

This clone has a handful of counts. This rearrangement joins TRBV29-1 to TRBJ1-5; D is uncertain. The V end was cut by 5 bases, the J end by 1 base, with 12 bases between. Germline CDR1 SQVTM, CDR2 ANQGSEA. CDR3 length equals 14 residues. For the CDR3, the DNA is TGCAGCGTTTCCTTTTATAGGAGCAATCAGCCCCAGCATTTT. It codes for CSVSFYRSNQPQHF.

Only a few counts were recorded for this clone. The gene calls are TRBV14 and TRBJ2-7; the D is unclear. Germline V gene sequence: CDR1 SGHDN, CDR2 FVKESK. V lost 4 bases and J 6 bases, leaving 10 bases between the germline ends. The CDR3 covers 12 residues. The CDR3 bases are TGTGCCAGCAGCCGAGGTTTCGGCGAGCAGTACTTC. It encodes CASSRGFGEQYF.

In this sample, this clone turned up a few times. The chain couples TRBV30 to TRBJ1-2, with D unclear. V was trimmed by 3 bases and J by 8 bases, leaving 16 bases between them. Looked up from germline, CDR1 is GTSNPN and CDR2 is SVGIG (reference sequence). The CDR3 covers 13 residues. The CDR3 DNA follows: TGTGCCTGGAGATGGCAGTCGAGATCAGGCTACACCTTC. Amino acid sequence: CAWRWQSRSGYTF.

This sequence joins TRBV7-9 and TRBJ2-7, with TRBD2 matching over 11 bases. This CDR3 spans 16 amino acids. Trimming cost V 5 bases and J 5 bases; bases outside gene matches: 11. CDR1 is SEHNR and CDR2 is FQNEAQ in the germline V gene (reference sequence). Here the CDR3 reads CASSPVAGGAVDEQYF. DNA of the CDR3: TGTGCCAGCAGCCCCGTAGCGGGAGGGGCGGTGGACGAGCAGTACTTC.

This clone was recorded a few times. This chain joins TRBV28 and TRBJ2-4; TRBD1 is a possible D gene (6 bases). V lost 5 bases and J lost 0, with 17 bases in between. The CDR3 runs to 17 residues. In germline, CDR1 is MDHEN, CDR2 SYDVKM. CDR3 loop: CASSLTSRTVAKNIQYF. The CDR3 DNA is TGTGCCAGCAGTCTCACTTCCCGGACAGTAGCCAAAAACATTCAGTACTTC. The full variable domain, with the rest looked up from reference TRBV28 and TRBJ2-4, is DVKVTQSSRYLVKRTGEKVFLECVQDMDHENMFWYRQDPGLGLRLIYFSYDVKMKEKGDIPEGYSVSREKKERFSLILESASTNQTSMYLCASSLTSRTVAKNIQYFGAGTRLSVL.

The V call is TRBV30, the J call TRBJ1-2; 8 nucleotides line up with TRBD1. Trimming took 5 bases from V and 8 from J; bases not matched to a gene: 10. From germline, CDR1 is GTSNPN and CDR2 SVGIG (reference sequence). The CDR3 is made up of 13 amino acids. The CDR3 region is CAWGLRGRSGYTF. The CDR3 region has the DNA TGTGCCTGGGGACTCAGGGGGCGTAGCGGCTACACCTTC.

CDR3 sequence: CASSFLTGLNQPQHF. CDR3 coding DNA: TGTGCCAGCAGTTTCCTGACAGGGCTTAATCAGCCCCAGCATTTT. The V and J genes are TRBV28 and TRBJ1-5; 7 bases are shared with TRBD1. Germline V gene sequence: CDR1 MDHEN, CDR2 SYDVKM. This CDR3 is 15 amino acids long. Trimming cost V 3 bases and J 4 bases; bases outside gene matches: 6. Filled out from reference TRBV28 and TRBJ1-5, the complete variable domain reads DVKVTQSSRYLVKRTGEKVFLECVQDMDHENMFWYRQDPGLGLRLIYFSYDVKMKEKGDIPEGYSVSREKKERFSLILESASTNQTSMYLCASSFLTGLNQPQHFGDGTRLSIL.

This clone turned up a few times. The chain combines TRBV5-4 with TRBJ2-5; 8 bases are a match to TRBD2. V gave up 4 bases and J gave up 5 bases; unmatched junction bases: 7. Germline V gives CDR1 SGHNT, CDR2 YYREEE (reference sequence). This CDR3 spans 14 amino acids. CDR3 sequence reads: CASSAREGEETQYF. DNA for the CDR3: TGTGCCAGCAGCGCCCGGGAGGGCGAGGAGACCCAGTACTTC.

The rearrangement joins TRBV27 to TRBJ2-5; D is undetermined. V lost 3 bases to trimming and J lost 5 bases, with 7 bases between them. There are 12 residues in the CDR3. Germline V gives CDR1 MNHEY, CDR2 SMNVEV (reference sequence). This CDR3 is CASSLAGETQYF. DNA of the CDR3: TGTGCCAGCAGTTTGGCCGGTGAGACCCAGTACTTC.

This clone was detected a few times. The chain carries TRBV29-1 and TRBJ1-1; no clear D. Trimming shortened V by 2 bases and J by 4 bases, and 11 bases separated the two germline ends. The CDR3 length is 13 residues. In germline, CDR1 is SQVTM, CDR2 ANQGSEA. CDR3 amino acids: CSVERLEFTEAFF. Written as DNA, the CDR3 is TGCAGCGTTGAACGGTTGGAGTTCACTGAAGCTTTCTTT.

The sample holds a few counts of this clone. This rearrangement joins TRBV25-1 to TRBJ2-2, with 7 bases aligning to TRBD1. This CDR3 contains 14 residues. Trimming at V came to 10 bases and at J to 2 bases, leaving 7 bases not matched to a gene. The V gene's germline CDR1 is MGHDK and CDR2 SYGVNS. CDR3 nucleotide sequence: TGTGCCACCTTGGACAGGCTTAACACCGGGGAGCTGTTTTTT. Residues: CATLDRLNTGELFF. The full variable domain, rest sourced from reference TRBV25-1 and TRBJ2-2, is EADIYQTPRYLVIGTGKKITLECSQTMGHDKMYWYQQDPGMELHLIHYSYGVNSTEKGDLSSESTVSRIRTEHFPLTLESARPSHTSQYLCATLDRLNTGELFFGEGSRLTVL.

The CDR3, as DNA: TGTGCCAGTAGTAACGGTAATCAGGGGGGAGAGCAGTTCTTC. Its translation is CASSNGNQGGEQFF. The V call is TRBV19, the J call TRBJ2-1, with a weak D call TRBD1 (7 bases). The CDR3 runs 14 residues. V shed 4 bases and J shed 10 bases, with 17 bases lying between them. Per the germline V gene, CDR1 is LNHDA and CDR2 is SQIVND (reference sequence).

This chain joins TRBV9 and TRBJ2-2; 8 nucleotides line up with TRBD2. Germline lookup yields CDR1 SGDLS and CDR2 YYNGEE. There are 15 residues in the CDR3. The V segment lost 3 bases and the J segment 6 bases; nucleotides outside the gene matches: 7. CDR3 DNA sequence: TGTGCCAGCAGCGCCCGAGCGGGAGTGGCCGGGGAGCTGTTTTTT. Translation: CASSARAGVAGELFF.

V is TRBV30 and J is TRBJ1-3, with 8 bases fitting TRBD1. Per germline, CDR1 GTSNPN and CDR2 SVGIG (reference sequence). J lost 9 bases, V lost 5 bases, and 18 bases had no gene match. The CDR3 has 16 amino acids. CDR3 in DNA: TGTGCCTGGCACGGCAACTCGGGACAGGAGGGGAGCACCATATATTTT. Translating gives CAWHGNSGQEGSTIYF. Combining the CDR3 with reference TRBV30 and TRBJ1-3 gives the whole variable domain SQTIHQWPATLVQPVGSPLSLECTVEGTSNPNLYWYRQAAGRGLQLLFYSVGIGQISSEVPQNLSASRPQDRQFILSSKKLLLSDSGFYLCAWHGNSGQEGSTIYFGEGSWLTVV.

The rearrangement uses TRBV4-2 and TRBJ1-1, with 9 nucleotides matching TRBD1. Germline V lookup: CDR1 LGHNA, CDR2 YNFKEQ. This CDR3 contains 15 residues. Trimming at V came to 1 base and at J to 5 bases, leaving 5 bases not matched to a gene. This CDR3 is CASSQVQGTGTEAFF. Here the CDR3 DNA reads TGTGCCAGCAGCCAAGTTCAAGGGACAGGGACTGAAGCTTTCTTT.

This clone showed up just a few times. J is TRBJ2-1 and V is TRBV7-2; D is perhaps TRBD2 (7 bases). Germline CDR1 SGHTA, CDR2 FQGNSA. Trimming cost V 5 bases and J 5 bases, with 16 bases left between them. This CDR3 comprises 15 residues. The CDR3 reads CASSPPGGRNNEQFF. The DNA for the CDR3 is TGTGCCAGCAGCCCACCCGGGGGGCGGAACAATGAGCAGTTCTTC.